Listed here is a single T cell receptor (beta chain). The sample is drawn from a study of T cells in tuberculosis. The CDR3 spans 18 residues. Germline-derived CDR1 and CDR2 are MNHEY and SMNVEV (reference sequence). V trimming: 0 bases; J trimming: 3 bases; junction bases outside the gene matches: 13. The method was immunoSEQ multiplex PCR; TCRdb's version includes in-frame clones alone and lacks a portion of them. The sample contains approximately 35,000 clones, about 92% of which appear only once. Time point noted: new active TB diagnosis, blood taken before or within 7 days of starting treatment. Each patient had positive sputum smear microscopy and/or positive culture.

Sequenced here: PBMCs, sampled at tuberculosis diagnosis. The TCR was taken from an adult with tuberculosis. Some clones in this sample may be carry-over from other donors' samples. The chain recombines TRBV27 with TRBJ2-7, with 8 bases identical to TRBD1. CDR3 sequence reads: CASSLSSDDRGGNYEQYF. CDR3 in DNA: TGTGCCAGCAGTTTATCCTCCGATGACAGGGGAGGTAACTACGAGCAGTACTTC.